The 2 T cell receptor beta chains listed next were all sequenced from one sample in a study of molecular identifiers for immune sequencing clone quantification (dated by TCRdb to about 2018). To prepare the library, PCR was applied. Sequencer: NextSeq 500. TCRdb applied fastp at Q25 and MiXCR to the public reads, then kept only in-frame beta chains. Under each unique CDR3 protein, matching rows form one entry showing the most common genes and DNA. Across this sample there are about half a million distinct CDR3 sequences, with less than 30% seen only once. The ten biggest clones cover under 0.8% of the sample. The specimen sequenced was naive CD8+ T cells from blood, with Jurkat cell RNA spiked in. Per the publication, the cell subset or site label means: FACS-sorted CD8+CD4-CCR7+CD45RA+ naive T cells. The receptors derive from a human donor in good health. Some libraries in this study had Jurkat cell RNA spiked in.

The table lists this clonotype with many counts. The chain carries TRBV7-4 and TRBJ2-4; 11 nucleotides line up with TRBD2. The CDR3 runs 16 residues. The germline gives CDR1 SGHVT, CDR2 SQSDAQ. Losses at the gene ends were 10 bases for V and 0 bases for J; bases not matched to a gene: 8. The CDR3 DNA reads TGTGCCAACGTCGGGACTAGCGGATTAGCCAAAAACATTCAGTACTTC. Translated, it gives CANVGTSGLAKNIQYF.

This clonotype has more than one count but fewer than ten. The CDR3 DNA sequence: TGCGCCAGCAGCCAAGCCCAGGGCTCGTACTACGAGCAGTACTTC. Its translation is CASSQAQGSYYEQYF. This sequence joins TRBV4-3 and TRBJ2-7; D perhaps matches TRBD1 (5 bases). CDR3 size: 15 residues. V was trimmed by 1 base and J by 3 bases, leaving 13 bases between them. Germline-derived CDR1 and CDR2 are LGHNA and YSLEER.